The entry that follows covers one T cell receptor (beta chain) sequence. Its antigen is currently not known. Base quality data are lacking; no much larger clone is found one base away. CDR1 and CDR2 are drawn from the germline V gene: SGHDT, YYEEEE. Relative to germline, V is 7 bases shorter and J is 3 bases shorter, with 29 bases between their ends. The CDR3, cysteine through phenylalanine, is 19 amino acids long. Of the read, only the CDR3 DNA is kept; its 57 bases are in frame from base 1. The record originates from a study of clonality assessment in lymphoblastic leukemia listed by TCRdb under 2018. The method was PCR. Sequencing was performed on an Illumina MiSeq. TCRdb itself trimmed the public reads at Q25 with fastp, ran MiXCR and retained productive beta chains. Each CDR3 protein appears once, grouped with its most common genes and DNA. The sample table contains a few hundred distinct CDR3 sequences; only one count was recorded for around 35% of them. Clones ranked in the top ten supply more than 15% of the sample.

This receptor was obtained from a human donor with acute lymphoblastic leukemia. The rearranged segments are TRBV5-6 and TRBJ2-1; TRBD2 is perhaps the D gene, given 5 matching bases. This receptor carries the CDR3 CASGVRSGALQSFYNEQFF. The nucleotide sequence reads TGTGCCAGCGGGGTCCGGAGCGGAGCCCTCCAGTCATTCTACAATGAGCAGTTCTTC.